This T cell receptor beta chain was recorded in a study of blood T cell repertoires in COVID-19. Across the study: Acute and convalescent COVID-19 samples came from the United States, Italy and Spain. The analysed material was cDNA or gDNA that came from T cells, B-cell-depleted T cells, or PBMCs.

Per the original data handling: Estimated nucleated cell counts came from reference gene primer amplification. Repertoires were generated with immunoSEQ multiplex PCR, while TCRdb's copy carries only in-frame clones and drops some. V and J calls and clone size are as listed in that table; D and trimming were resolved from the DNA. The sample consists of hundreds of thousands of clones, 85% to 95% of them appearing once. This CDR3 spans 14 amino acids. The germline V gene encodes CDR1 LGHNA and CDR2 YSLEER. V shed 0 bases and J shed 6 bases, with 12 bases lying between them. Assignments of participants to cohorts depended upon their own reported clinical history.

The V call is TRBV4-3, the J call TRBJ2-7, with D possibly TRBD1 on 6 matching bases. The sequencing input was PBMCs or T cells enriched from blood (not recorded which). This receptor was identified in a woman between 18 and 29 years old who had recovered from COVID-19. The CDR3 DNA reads TGCGCCAGCAGCCAAGAAGGGGGTTGGTTCGAGCAGTACTTC. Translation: CASSQEGGWFEQYF.